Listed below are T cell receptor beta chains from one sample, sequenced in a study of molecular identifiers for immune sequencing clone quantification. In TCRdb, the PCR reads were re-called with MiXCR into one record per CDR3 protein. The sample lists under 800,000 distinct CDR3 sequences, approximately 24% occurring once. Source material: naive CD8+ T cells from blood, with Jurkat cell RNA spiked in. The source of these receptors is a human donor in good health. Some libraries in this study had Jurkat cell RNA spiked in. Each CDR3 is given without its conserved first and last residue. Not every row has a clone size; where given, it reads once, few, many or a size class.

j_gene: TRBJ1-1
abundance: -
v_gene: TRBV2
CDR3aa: ASSEYPDRGTEAF

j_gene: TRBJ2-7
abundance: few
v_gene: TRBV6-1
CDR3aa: ASTRGRDNYEQY

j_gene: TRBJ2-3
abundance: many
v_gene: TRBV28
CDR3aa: ASTRTSLADTQY

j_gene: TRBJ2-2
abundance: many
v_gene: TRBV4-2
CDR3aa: ASSQDPGVGTGELF

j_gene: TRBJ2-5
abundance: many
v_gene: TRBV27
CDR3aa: ASSPWGDETQY

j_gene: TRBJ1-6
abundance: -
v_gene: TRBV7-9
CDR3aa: ASSLVTGLNSPLH

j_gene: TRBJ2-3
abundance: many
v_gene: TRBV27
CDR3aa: ASSPSQDTQY

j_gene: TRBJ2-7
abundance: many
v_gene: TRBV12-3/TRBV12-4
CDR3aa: ASSYGGWLDEQY

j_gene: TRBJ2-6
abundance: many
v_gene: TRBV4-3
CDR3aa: ASSHRDRDSGANVLT

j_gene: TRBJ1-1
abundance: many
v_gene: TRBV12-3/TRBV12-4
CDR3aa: ASILQGGIEAF

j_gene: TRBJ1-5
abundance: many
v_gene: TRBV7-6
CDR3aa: ASSLTGGEPQH

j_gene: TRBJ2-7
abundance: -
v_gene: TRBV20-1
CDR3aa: SARFGGQGPYAPY

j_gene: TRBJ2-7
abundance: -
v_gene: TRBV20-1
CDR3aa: SARDLNGPTTYEQY

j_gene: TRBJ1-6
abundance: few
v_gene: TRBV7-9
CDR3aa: ASSPERGSPLH

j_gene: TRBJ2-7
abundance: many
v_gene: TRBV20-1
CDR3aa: SARAGTLYEQY

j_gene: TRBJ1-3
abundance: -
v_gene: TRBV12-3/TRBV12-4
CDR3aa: ASTPDGTSGNTIY

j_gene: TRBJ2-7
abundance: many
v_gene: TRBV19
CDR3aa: ASTPGSPYEQY

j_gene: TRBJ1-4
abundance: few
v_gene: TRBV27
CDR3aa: ASSLSPRHATNEKLF

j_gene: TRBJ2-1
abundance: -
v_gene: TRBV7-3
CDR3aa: APSPAGGTEQF

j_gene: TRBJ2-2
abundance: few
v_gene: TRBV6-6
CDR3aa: ASSYSAGELGELF

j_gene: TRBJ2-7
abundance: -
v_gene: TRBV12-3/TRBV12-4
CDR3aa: ASSLREGGYEQY

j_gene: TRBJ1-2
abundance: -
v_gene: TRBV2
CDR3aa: ASVDDMGLGSP

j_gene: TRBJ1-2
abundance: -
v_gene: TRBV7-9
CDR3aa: AGSSADGGRDGYT

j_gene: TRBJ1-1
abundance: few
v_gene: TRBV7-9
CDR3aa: ASSLGHYTEAF

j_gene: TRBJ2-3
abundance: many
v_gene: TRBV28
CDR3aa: ASSLGPRFADTQY

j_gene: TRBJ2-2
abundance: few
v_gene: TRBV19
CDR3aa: ASSMIRGGGTGELF

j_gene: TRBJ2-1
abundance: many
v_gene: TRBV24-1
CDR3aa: ATSGGSSYNEQF

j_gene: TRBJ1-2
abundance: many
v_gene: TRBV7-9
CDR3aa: ASSLFGADVYGYT

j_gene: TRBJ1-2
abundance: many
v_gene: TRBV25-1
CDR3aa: ASSVPDSAYGYT

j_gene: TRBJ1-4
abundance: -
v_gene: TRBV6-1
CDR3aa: ASSERDRATNEKLF

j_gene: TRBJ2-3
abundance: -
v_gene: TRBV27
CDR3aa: ASSSSTSGRNTQY

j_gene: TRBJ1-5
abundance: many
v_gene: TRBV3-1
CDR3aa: ASSQKNQPQH

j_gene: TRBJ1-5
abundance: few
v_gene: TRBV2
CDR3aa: ASSEEGMGNQPQH

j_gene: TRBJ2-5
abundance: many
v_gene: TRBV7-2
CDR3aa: ASSWGTSGGAVETQY

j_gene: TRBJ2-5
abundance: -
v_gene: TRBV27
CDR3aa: ASSLISGGETQY

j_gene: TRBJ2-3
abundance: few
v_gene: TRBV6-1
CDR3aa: ASSELIASSTDTQY

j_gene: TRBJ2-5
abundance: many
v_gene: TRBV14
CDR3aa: ASSPELGPYQETQY